These T cell receptor beta chains were read from a single sample in a study of cytomegalovirus exposure and HLA in healthy donors. Sequencing was performed with immunoSEQ multiplex PCR; in TCRdb, only in-frame clones are kept and a portion is missing. Of tens of thousands of clones in the sample, 85% to 95% are singletons; the top ten hold 2% to 2.5%. The sequenced material came from PBMCs. These receptors were taken from a man aged 18 to 30 in good health and CMV-seronegative. Both conserved end residues are part of each CDR3. The D gene is left open where the match is weak. Clone sizes are given selectively: once, few, many, or a class where the clone is expanded.

CDR3aa | CDR3nt | j_gene | v_gene | d_gene | abundance | len
CASSARTGGQFTEAFF | TGTGCCAGCAGCGCCCGGACAGGGGGACAGTTCACTGAAGCTTTCTTT | TRBJ1-1 | TRBV5-6 | TRBD1 | NA | 16
CASSITSGSIYEQFF | TGTGCCAGTAGTATAACTAGCGGGAGCATTTATGAGCAGTTCTTC | TRBJ2-1 | TRBV19 | TRBD2 | NA | 15
CATKVGAGGYTF | TGTGCCACCAAGGTGGGGGCAGGCGGCTACACCTTC | TRBJ1-2 | TRBV28 | NA | NA | 12
CASSDIQGTQYF | TGTGCCAGCAGTGATATACAGGGGACGCAGTATTTT | TRBJ2-3 | TRBV6-4 | TRBD1 | NA | 12
CASSSSDFSSTDTQYF | TGTGCCAGCAGTTCGTCTGACTTCTCTAGCACAGATACGCAGTATTTT | TRBJ2-3 | TRBV28 | NA | NA | 16
CASSLWGEGGDTQYF | TGTGCCAGCAGCTTGTGGGGGGAGGGCGGAGATACGCAGTATTTT | TRBJ2-3 | TRBV5-6 | TRBD2 | NA | 15
CASRRLQGSDYGYTF | TGTGCCAGCAGGCGACTCCAGGGGAGCGACTATGGCTACACCTTC | TRBJ1-2 | TRBV6-6 | NA | NA | 15
CASSEYFGTGGSDGELFF | TGTGCCAGCAGTGAATATTTTGGGACAGGGGGCTCTGACGGGGAGCTGTTTTTT | TRBJ2-2 | TRBV25-1 | TRBD1 | NA | 18
CASSGQGTNYGYTF | TGTGCCAGCAGTGGACAGGGAACTAACTATGGCTACACCTTC | TRBJ1-2 | TRBV2 | TRBD1 | NA | 14
CASSYGRADTQYF | TGTGCCAGCAGTTACGGGAGGGCAGATACGCAGTATTTT | TRBJ2-3 | TRBV6-5 | TRBD2 | NA | 13
CASSADRGWTEAFF | TGTGCCAGTAGTGCGGACAGGGGGTGGACTGAAGCTTTCTTT | TRBJ1-1 | TRBV19 | TRBD1 | NA | 14
CASSTGTGDGYTF | TGTGCCAGCAGTACCGGGACAGGGGATGGCTACACCTTC | TRBJ1-2 | TRBV27 | TRBD1 | once | 13
CASSSGEGVNEQYF | TGCGCCAGCAGCAGCGGGGAGGGGGTCAACGAGCAGTACTTC | TRBJ2-7 | TRBV5-1 | NA | NA | 14
CASSLGQGREKLFF | TGTGCCAGCAGCTTAGGACAGGGGAGGGAAAAACTGTTTTTT | TRBJ1-4 | TRBV11-2 | TRBD1 | NA | 14
CASSGGSQNEKLFF | TGTGCCAGCAGTGGGGGCTCTCAAAATGAAAAACTGTTTTTT | TRBJ1-4 | TRBV6-1 | NA | NA | 14
CASSQTSGQIQTQYF | TGCGCCAGCAGTCAGACTTCGGGACAGATCCAGACCCAGTACTTC | TRBJ2-5 | TRBV5-1 | TRBD1 | NA | 15
CASSERTGSYGYTF | TGTGCCAGCAGTGAAAGGACAGGCTCCTATGGCTACACCTTC | TRBJ1-2 | TRBV25-1 | TRBD1 | NA | 14
CASRPERDEQYF | TGTGCCAGCAGACCAGAACGGGACGAGCAGTACTTC | TRBJ2-7 | TRBV2 | NA | few | 12
CASSTRTISYEQYF | TGTGCCAGTAGTACGCGGACAATCTCCTACGAGCAGTACTTC | TRBJ2-7 | TRBV19 | NA | NA | 14
CASSHTGTGNTGELFF | TGTGCCAGCAGCCATACCGGGACAGGGAACACCGGGGAGCTGTTTTTT | TRBJ2-2 | TRBV5-6 | TRBD1 | NA | 16
CASVGGGTYGYTF | TGTGCCAGCGTCGGGGGGGGGACGTACGGCTACACCTTC | TRBJ1-2 | TRBV2 | NA | NA | 13
CASMDTTVGGYTF | TGTGCCAGCATGGACACCACCGTGGGCGGCTACACCTTC | TRBJ1-2 | TRBV27 | NA | NA | 13
CASSPGSQGEAFF | TGTGCCAGCTCACCGGGCTCACAAGGTGAAGCTTTCTTT | TRBJ1-1 | TRBV18 | NA | NA | 13
CASSIPGLEGPGVNEQFF | TGTGCCAGCAGCATCCCGGGACTAGAGGGGCCGGGGGTCAATGAGCAGTTCTTC | TRBJ2-1 | TRBV11-3 | TRBD2 | NA | 18
CASSPTGTGGTEAFF | TGTGCCAGCTCACCGACCGGGACAGGGGGCACTGAAGCTTTCTTT | TRBJ1-1 | TRBV18 | TRBD1 | NA | 15
CASSPPLKGHQSSGNTIYF | TGTGCCAGCTCACCACCATTGAAGGGACACCAGAGCTCTGGAAACACCATATATTTT | TRBJ1-3 | TRBV18 | NA | NA | 19
CAREESTDTQYF | TGTGCCAGAGAGGAAAGCACAGATACGCAGTATTTT | TRBJ2-3 | TRBV2 | NA | NA | 12
CASSSNYEQYF | TGTGCCAGCAGCTCGAACTACGAGCAGTACTTC | TRBJ2-7 | TRBV7-9 | NA | NA | 11
CASSRQSNYEQYF | TGTGCCAGCAGCCGACAGTCGAACTACGAGCAGTACTTC | TRBJ2-7 | TRBV6-5 | NA | once | 13
CASSLSPGGNYEQYF | TGTGCCAGCAGTTTATCCCCGGGGGGGAACTACGAGCAGTACTTC | TRBJ2-7 | TRBV27 | TRBD2 | NA | 15
CASSLDGTGGTDTQYF | TGCGCCAGCAGCTTGGACGGGACAGGGGGCACAGATACGCAGTATTTT | TRBJ2-3 | TRBV5-1 | TRBD1 | NA | 16
CSAATGTGAYNEQFF | TGCAGCGCCGCCACCGGGACAGGGGCCTACAATGAGCAGTTCTTC | TRBJ2-1 | TRBV29-1 | TRBD1 | NA | 15
CASSLGARVGGWETQYF | TGCGCCAGCAGCTTAGGCGCGAGGGTCGGAGGCTGGGAGACCCAGTACTTC | TRBJ2-5 | TRBV5-1 | NA | NA | 17
CASSPSGDNEQFF | TGCGCCAGCAGCCCGTCGGGGGACAATGAGCAGTTCTTC | TRBJ2-1 | TRBV4-3 | NA | NA | 13
CASSFTSDEQFF | TGCGCCAGCAGTTTTACTAGCGATGAGCAGTTCTTC | TRBJ2-1 | TRBV10-1 | TRBD2 | NA | 12
CASSPDIYGTEAFF | TGTGCCAGCAGCCCGGACATATACGGCACTGAAGCTTTCTTT | TRBJ1-1 | TRBV5-4 | NA | NA | 14
CASSEWQGRAGYTF | TGTGCCAGCAGTGAATGGCAGGGTCGGGCTGGCTACACCTTC | TRBJ1-2 | TRBV25-1 | NA | NA | 14
CASSYSLPYSGNTIYF | TGTGCCAGCAGTTACTCCTTGCCCTACTCTGGAAACACCATATATTTT | TRBJ1-3 | TRBV6-5 | NA | NA | 16
CASRGLAGDSEASTDTQYF | TGTGCCAGTAGGGGACTAGCGGGAGATTCGGAGGCTAGCACAGATACGCAGTATTTT | TRBJ2-3 | TRBV19 | TRBD2 | NA | 19
CASSPNPRGTGANEQFF | TGTGCCAGTAGTCCCAACCCTCGCGGGACAGGGGCAAATGAGCAGTTCTTC | TRBJ2-1 | TRBV19 | TRBD1 | NA | 17